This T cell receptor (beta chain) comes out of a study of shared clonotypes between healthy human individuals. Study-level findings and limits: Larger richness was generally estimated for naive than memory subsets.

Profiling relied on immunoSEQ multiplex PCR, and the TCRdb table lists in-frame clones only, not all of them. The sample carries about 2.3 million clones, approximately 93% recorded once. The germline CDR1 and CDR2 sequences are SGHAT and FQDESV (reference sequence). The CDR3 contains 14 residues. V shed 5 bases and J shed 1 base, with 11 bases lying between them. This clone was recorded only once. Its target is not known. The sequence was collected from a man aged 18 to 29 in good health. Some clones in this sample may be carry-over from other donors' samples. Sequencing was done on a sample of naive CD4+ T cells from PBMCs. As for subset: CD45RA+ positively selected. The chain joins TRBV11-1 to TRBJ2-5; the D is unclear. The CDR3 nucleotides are TGTGCCAGCAGCCCCAAGGAACTCCAAGAGACCCAGTACTTC. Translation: CASSPKELQETQYF.